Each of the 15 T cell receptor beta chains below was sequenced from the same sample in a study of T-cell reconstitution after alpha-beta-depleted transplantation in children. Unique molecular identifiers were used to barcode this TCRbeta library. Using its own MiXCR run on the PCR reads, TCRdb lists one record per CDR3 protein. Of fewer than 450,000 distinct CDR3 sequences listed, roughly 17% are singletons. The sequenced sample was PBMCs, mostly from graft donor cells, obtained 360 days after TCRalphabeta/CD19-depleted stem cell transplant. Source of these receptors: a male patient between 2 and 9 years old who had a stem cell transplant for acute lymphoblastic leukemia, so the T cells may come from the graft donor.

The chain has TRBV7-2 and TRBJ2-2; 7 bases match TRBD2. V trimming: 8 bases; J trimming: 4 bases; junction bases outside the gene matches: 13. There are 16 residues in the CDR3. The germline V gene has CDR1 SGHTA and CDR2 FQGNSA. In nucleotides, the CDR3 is TGTGCCAGCGGTGCGGGAGATTTAAAGGGCACCGGGGAGCTGTTTTTT. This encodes CASGAGDLKGTGELFF. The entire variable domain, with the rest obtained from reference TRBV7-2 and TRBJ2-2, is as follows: GAGVSQSPSNKVTEKGKDVELRCDPISGHTALYWYRQSLGQGLEFLIYFQGNSAPDKSGLPSDRFSAERTGGSVSTLTIQRTQQEDSAVYLCASGAGDLKGTGELFFGEGSRLTVL.

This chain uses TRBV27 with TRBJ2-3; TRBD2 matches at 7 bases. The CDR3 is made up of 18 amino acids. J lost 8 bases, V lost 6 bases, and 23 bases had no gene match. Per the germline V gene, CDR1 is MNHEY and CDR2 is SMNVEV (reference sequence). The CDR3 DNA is TGTGCCAGCAGCAGGTACCCCGCTACTAGCGCCGGGGTAGGTACGCAGTATTTT. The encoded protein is CASSRYPATSAGVGTQYF.

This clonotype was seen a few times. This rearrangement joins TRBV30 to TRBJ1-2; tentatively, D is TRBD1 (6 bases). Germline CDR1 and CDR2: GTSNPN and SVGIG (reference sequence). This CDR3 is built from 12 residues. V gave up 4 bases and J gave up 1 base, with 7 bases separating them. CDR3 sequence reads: CAWTGDNYGYTF. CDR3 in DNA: TGTGCCTGGACAGGGGATAACTATGGCTACACCTTC.

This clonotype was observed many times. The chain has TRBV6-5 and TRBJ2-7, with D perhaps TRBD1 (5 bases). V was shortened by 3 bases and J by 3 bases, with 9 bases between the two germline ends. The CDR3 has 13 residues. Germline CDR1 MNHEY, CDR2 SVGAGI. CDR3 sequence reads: CASSYGADYEQYF. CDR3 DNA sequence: TGTGCCAGCAGTTATGGGGCCGACTACGAGCAGTACTTC.

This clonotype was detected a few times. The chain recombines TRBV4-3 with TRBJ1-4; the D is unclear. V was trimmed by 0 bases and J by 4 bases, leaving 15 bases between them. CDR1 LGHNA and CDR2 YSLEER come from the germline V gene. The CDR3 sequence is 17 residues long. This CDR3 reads CASSQEWRVRFNEKLFF. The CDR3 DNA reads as TGCGCCAGCAGCCAAGAATGGAGGGTTCGGTTTAATGAAAAACTGTTTTTT.

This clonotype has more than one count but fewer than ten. CDR3 sequence reads: CASSRPVPATQPQHF. The CDR3 DNA reads as TGTGCCAGCAGCCGCCCCGTCCCCGCGACTCAGCCCCAGCATTTT. The chain recombines TRBV28 with TRBJ1-5, with no clear D. Trimming took off 6 bases at V and 6 bases at J, with 18 bases between the two ends. Germline lookup yields CDR1 MDHEN and CDR2 SYDVKM. This CDR3 is built from 15 residues.

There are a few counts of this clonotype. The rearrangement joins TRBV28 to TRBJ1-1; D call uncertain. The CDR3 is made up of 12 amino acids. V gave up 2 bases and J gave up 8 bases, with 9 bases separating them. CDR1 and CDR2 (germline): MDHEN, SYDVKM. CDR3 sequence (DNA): TGTGCCAGCAGTTTAGGTGGGCAGGAAGCTTTCTTT. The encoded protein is CASSLGGQEAFF.

CDR3 region: CASSLGVGSYNEQFF. The CDR3 nucleotides are TGCGCCAGCAGTTTAGGGGTGGGCTCCTACAATGAGCAGTTCTTC. This chain uses TRBV5-1 with TRBJ2-1; TRBD1 might be the D (5 bases). V shed 5 bases and J shed 0 bases, with 12 bases lying between them. The germline V gene encodes CDR1 SGHRS and CDR2 YFSETQ. The CDR3 loop spans 15 amino acids.

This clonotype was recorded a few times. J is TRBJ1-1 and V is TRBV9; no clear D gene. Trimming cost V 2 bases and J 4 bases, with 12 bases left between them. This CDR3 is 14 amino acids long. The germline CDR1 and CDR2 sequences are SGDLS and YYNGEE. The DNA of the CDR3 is TGTGCCAGCAGCGTTCGAATGATGGGCACTGAAGCTTTCTTT. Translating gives CASSVRMMGTEAFF.

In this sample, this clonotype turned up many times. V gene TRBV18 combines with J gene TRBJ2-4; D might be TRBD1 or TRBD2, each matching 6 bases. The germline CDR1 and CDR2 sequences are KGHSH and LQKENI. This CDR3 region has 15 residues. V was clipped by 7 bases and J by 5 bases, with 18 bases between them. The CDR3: CASLQDRGPQNIQYF. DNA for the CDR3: TGTGCCAGCTTACAAGACCGGGGGCCCCAAAACATTCAGTACTTC.

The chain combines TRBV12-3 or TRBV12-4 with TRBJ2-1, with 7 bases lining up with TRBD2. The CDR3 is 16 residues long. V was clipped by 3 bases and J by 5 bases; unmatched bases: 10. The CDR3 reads CASSLVFGRVDNEQFF. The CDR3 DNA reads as TGTGCCAGCAGTTTGGTTTTTGGGAGGGTGGACAATGAGCAGTTCTTC.

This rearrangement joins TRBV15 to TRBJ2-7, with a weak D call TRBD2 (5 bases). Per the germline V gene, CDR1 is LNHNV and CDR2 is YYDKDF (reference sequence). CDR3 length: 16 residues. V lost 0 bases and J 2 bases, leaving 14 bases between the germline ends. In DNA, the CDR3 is TGTGCCACCAGCAGAGATATCGCGATCGGGGCCTACGAGCAGTACTTC. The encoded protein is CATSRDIAIGAYEQYF.

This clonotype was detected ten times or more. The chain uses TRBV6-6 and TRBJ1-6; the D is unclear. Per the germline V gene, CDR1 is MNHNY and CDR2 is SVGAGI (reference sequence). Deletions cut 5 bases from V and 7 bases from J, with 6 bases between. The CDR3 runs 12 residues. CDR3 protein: CASSRANSPLHF. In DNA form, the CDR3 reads TGTGCCAGCAGTCGAGCGAATTCACCCCTCCACTTT.

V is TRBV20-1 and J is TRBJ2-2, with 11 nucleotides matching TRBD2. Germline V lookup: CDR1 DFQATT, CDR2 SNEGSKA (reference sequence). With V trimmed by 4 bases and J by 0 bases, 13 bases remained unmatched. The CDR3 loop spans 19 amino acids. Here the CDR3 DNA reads TGCAGTGCTACCGGGACTAGCGGAACTTCCCGTGCGAACACCGGGGAGCTGTTTTTT. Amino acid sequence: CSATGTSGTSRANTGELFF.

The CDR3 loop is CASSFQGVGTDTQYF. As DNA, the CDR3 is TGTGCCAGCAGTTTCCAGGGGGTAGGCACAGATACGCAGTATTTT. The rearrangement links TRBV28 to TRBJ2-3, with 7 bases matching TRBD1. The CDR3 contains 15 residues. V dropped 3 bases and J dropped 1; count of bases not matched to a gene: 4. Germline assignment: CDR1 MDHEN and CDR2 SYDVKM.